These 18 T cell receptor beta chains were all obtained from the same sample, sequenced in a study of T cell responses to AZD1222 COVID-19 vaccine (dated by TCRdb to the early 2020s). What this sample's time point label stands for: baseline before first vaccination. Library creation used the immunoSEQ multiplex PCR assay. TCRdb took over this immuneACCESS table, retaining in-frame rearrangements with V and J assigned. Such tables are incomplete; in checked studies, under half of the missing clones stem from an unresolved V gene, and the remainder is unexplained. The sample table shows some 130,000 clones, and 93% are seen once. In total, the top ten clones hold approximately 3.3% of the sample. Sequencing used peripheral blood, obtained on day 0 of AZD1222 vaccination. These receptors all come from an adult in good health.

The chain has TRBV5-1 and TRBJ1-1; 10 bases match TRBD1. The V and J ends lost 5 bases and 6 bases, in that order; junction bases with no gene match: 10. Germline V gives CDR1 SGHRS, CDR2 YFSETQ. This CDR3 region has 15 residues. The DNA for the CDR3 is TGCGCCAGCAGAGAGAGACAGGGGGCATTCGCTGAAGCTTTCTTT. It specifies CASRERQGAFAEAFF.

The chain carries TRBV7-9 and TRBJ1-2; D remains unclear. The CDR3 is made up of 13 amino acids. Germline CDR1 and CDR2: SEHNR and FQNEAQ (reference sequence). V shed 5 bases and J shed 2 bases, with 9 bases lying between them. The CDR3 coding sequence is TGTGCCAGCAGCCTCGCAGTCAACTATGGCTACACCTTC. Translating gives CASSLAVNYGYTF.

The chain combines TRBV4-2 with TRBJ2-6; D is unresolved. V lost 0 bases, J lost 0 bases, and 6 bases lay in between. The germline gives CDR1 LGHNA, CDR2 YNFKEQ. This CDR3 is 16 amino acids long. The CDR3: CASSQDVGSGANVLTF. As DNA, the CDR3 is TGTGCCAGCAGCCAAGATGTGGGCTCTGGGGCCAACGTCCTGACTTTC.

V gene TRBV28 combines with J gene TRBJ1-3, with D maybe TRBD1 (5 bases). Trimming shortened V by 7 bases and J by 0 bases, and 19 bases separated the two germline ends. Germline assignment: CDR1 MDHEN and CDR2 SYDVKM. The CDR3 runs 17 residues. The CDR3 region is CASNPWGRVVSGNTIYF. Written as DNA, the CDR3 is TGTGCCAGCAACCCCTGGGGCAGGGTAGTCTCTGGAAACACCATATATTTT.

The gene calls are TRBV7-9 and TRBJ1-2; TRBD1 is a possible D gene (6 bases). The CDR3 is 13 residues long. The V end was cut by 4 bases, the J end by 8 bases, with 14 bases between. Per the germline V gene, CDR1 is SEHNR and CDR2 is FQNEAQ (reference sequence). This CDR3 reads CASSSAGAQGYTF. The DNA for the CDR3 is TGTGCCAGCAGCTCAGCAGGGGCGCAAGGCTACACCTTC.

This chain links TRBV28 with TRBJ1-6; D is ambiguous. In germline, CDR1 is MDHEN, CDR2 SYDVKM. This CDR3 region has 16 residues. Trimming stripped 7 bases from V and 7 bases from J, with 20 bases between. The CDR3 region has the DNA TGTGCCAGCATTTCGCCCCGGGATTTTTGGAATTCACCCCTCCACTTT. It yields the protein CASISPRDFWNSPLHF.

This chain links TRBV27 with TRBJ1-6, with a possible D match to TRBD1 (6 bases). CDR3 size: 15 residues. V shed 2 bases and J shed 10 bases, with 15 bases lying between them. Germline assignment: CDR1 MNHEY and CDR2 SMNVEV (reference sequence). CDR3 sequence (DNA): TGTGCCAGCAGTTTAGTAGGACAGAGAGGATCACCCCTCCACTTT. Protein: CASSLVGQRGSPLHF.

This sequence joins TRBV28 and TRBJ2-1; no reliable D call. V lost 0 bases and J 8 bases, leaving 14 bases between the germline ends. CDR3 length: 15 residues. Germline assignment: CDR1 MDHEN and CDR2 SYDVKM. The CDR3 is CASSLWGSPGDEQFF. The CDR3, as DNA: TGTGCCAGCAGTTTATGGGGATCCCCTGGGGATGAGCAGTTCTTC.

This clone appeared a few times. The V gene is TRBV5-4, the J gene TRBJ2-1; D may be TRBD2 (5 bases). The V and J ends lost 1 base and 5 bases respectively, with 13 bases between them. The CDR3 covers 15 residues. From germline, CDR1 is SGHNT and CDR2 YYREEE (reference sequence). The CDR3 bases are TGTGCCAGCAGCTTGAGTGAAGAGGGCAACAATGAGCAGTTCTTC. Its translation: CASSLSEEGNNEQFF.

The chain employs TRBV25-1 and TRBJ2-1; 8 bases map to TRBD2. The length of the CDR3 is 14 residues. Trimming cost V 5 bases and J 3 bases; bases outside gene matches: 3. Germline CDR1 is MGHDK and CDR2 is SYGVNS. The CDR3, as DNA: TGTGCCAGCAGTACTAGCGGAAGCTACAATGAGCAGTTCTTC. Its translation is CASSTSGSYNEQFF.

This clone was recorded once. The chain combines TRBV5-1 with TRBJ1-1; the D gene is possibly TRBD1 (5 bases). Germline CDR1 is SGHRS and CDR2 is YFSETQ. The CDR3 is 15 residues long. V dropped 0 bases and J dropped 5 bases, with 14 bases sitting between them. For the CDR3, the DNA is TGCGCCAGCAGCTTGGACGGGACTGCCGTAACTGAAGCTTTCTTT. Protein product: CASSLDGTAVTEAFF.

The chain links TRBV7-2 to TRBJ1-1; D is unclear. The CDR3 consists of 15 residues. Trimming left V 6 bases short and J 0 bases short, with 14 bases between. CDR1 is SGHTA, CDR2 FQGNSA, per germline. The CDR3 DNA sequence: TGTGCCAGCAGGCCCCGAACAGTTTTGAACACTGAAGCTTTCTTT. It encodes CASRPRTVLNTEAFF.

V is TRBV28 and J is TRBJ1-6; maybe TRBD1 (6 bases). This CDR3 spans 12 amino acids. V was trimmed by 3 bases and J by 13 bases, leaving 10 bases between them. Germline CDR1 reads MDHEN; CDR2 reads SYDVKM. CDR3 residues: CASSLTGFPLHF. The CDR3 DNA follows: TGTGCCAGCAGTTTGACAGGATTCCCCCTCCACTTT.

The chain joins TRBV18 to TRBJ2-5; D possibly corresponds to TRBD2 (6 bases). Germline loops: CDR1 KGHSH, CDR2 LQKENI. This CDR3 comprises 13 residues. V lost 3 bases, J lost 4 bases, and 9 bases lay in between. The CDR3 region is CASSPQGGETQYF. CDR3 DNA: TGTGCCAGCTCACCGCAGGGAGGAGAGACCCAGTACTTC. Full variable domain (remainder filled in from reference TRBV18 and TRBJ2-5): NAGVMQNPRHLVRRRGQEARLRCSPMKGHSHVYWYRQLPEEGLKFMVYLQKENIIDESGMPKERFSAEFPKEGPSILRIQQVVRGDSAAYFCASSPQGGETQYFGPGTRLLVL.

This rearrangement joins TRBV6-1 to TRBJ1-1; D unresolved. V gave up 0 bases and J gave up 7 bases, with 9 bases separating them. Germline loops: CDR1 MNHNS, CDR2 SASEGT. This CDR3 has 13 amino acids. The CDR3 coding sequence is TGTGCCAGCAGTGAAGCGACGGGCCGTGAAGCTTTCTTT. Translated: CASSEATGREAFF.

V is TRBV12-3 or TRBV12-4 and J is TRBJ2-3; D gene unclear. Trimming pared 6 bases from V and 1 base from J, leaving 2 bases between. The CDR3 sequence is 11 residues long. CDR3 protein: CASSRTDTQYF. The CDR3 nucleotides are TGTGCCAGCAGCCGCACAGATACGCAGTATTTT.

In DNA, the CDR3 is TGTGCCAGCAGCTTGTCTAGTAGGAATGAGCAGTTCTTC. Translating gives CASSLSSRNEQFF. The chain has TRBV5-4 and TRBJ2-1; D uncertain. Per germline, CDR1 SGHNT and CDR2 YYREEE (reference sequence). The CDR3 covers 13 residues. Trimming removed 1 base from V and 7 bases from J, with 9 bases in between.

V gene TRBV30 combines with J gene TRBJ1-2; TRBD1 matches 7 bases. J gave up 0 bases and V 7 bases, and 11 bases lay outside the gene matches. This CDR3 has 15 amino acids. Germline V gives CDR1 GTSNPN, CDR2 SVGIG (reference sequence). DNA for the CDR3: TGTGCCTTCCCCGGGGGGGACAGAGCTAACTATGGCTACACCTTC. Its protein product is CAFPGGDRANYGYTF.